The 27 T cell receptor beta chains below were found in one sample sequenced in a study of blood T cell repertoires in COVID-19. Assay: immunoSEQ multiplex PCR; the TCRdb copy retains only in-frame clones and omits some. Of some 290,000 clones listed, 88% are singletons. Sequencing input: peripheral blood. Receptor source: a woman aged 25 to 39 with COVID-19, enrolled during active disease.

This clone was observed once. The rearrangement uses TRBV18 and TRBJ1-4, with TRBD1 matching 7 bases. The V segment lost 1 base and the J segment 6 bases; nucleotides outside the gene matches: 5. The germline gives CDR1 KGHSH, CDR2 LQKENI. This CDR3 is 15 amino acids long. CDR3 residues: CASSPRRDSDEKLFF. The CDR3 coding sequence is TGTGCCAGCTCACCACGAAGGGACAGCGATGAAAAACTGTTTTTT.

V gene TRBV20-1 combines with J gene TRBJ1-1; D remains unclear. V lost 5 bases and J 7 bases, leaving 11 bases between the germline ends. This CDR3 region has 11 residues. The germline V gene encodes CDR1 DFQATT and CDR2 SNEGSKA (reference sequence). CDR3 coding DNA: TGCAGTGCTTATCTGCCTAGTGAAGCTTTCTTT. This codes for CSAYLPSEAFF.

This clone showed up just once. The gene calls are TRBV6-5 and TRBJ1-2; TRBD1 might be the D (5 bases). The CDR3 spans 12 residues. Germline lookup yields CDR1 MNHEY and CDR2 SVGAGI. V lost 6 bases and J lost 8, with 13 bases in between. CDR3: CASSGGFSGYTF. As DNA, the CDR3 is TGTGCCAGCAGCGGGGGATTTAGCGGCTACACCTTC.

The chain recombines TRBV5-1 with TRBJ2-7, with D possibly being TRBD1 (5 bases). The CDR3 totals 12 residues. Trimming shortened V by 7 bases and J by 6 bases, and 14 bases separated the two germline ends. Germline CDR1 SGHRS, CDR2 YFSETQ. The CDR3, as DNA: TGCGCCAGCTGGGGCCCAGACTCCGAGCAGTACTTC. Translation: CASWGPDSEQYF.

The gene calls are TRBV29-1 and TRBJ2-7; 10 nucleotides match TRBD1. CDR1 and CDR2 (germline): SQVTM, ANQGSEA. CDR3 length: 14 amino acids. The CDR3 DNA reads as TGCAGTGCAACGATCAGGGACAGGGGATACGAGCAGTACTTC. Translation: CSATIRDRGYEQYF.

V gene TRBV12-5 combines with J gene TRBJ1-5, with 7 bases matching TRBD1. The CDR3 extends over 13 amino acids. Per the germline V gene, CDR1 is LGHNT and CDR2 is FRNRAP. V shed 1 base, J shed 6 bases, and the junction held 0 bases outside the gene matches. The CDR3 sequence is CASGLDRGQPQHF. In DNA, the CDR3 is TGTGCTAGTGGTTTGGACAGGGGTCAGCCCCAGCATTTT.

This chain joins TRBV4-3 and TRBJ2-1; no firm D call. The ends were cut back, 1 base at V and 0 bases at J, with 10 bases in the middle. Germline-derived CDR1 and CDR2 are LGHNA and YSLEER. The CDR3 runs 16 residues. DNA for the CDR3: TGCGCCAGCAGCCAAGTGGCGGCGGTCTCCTACAATGAGCAGTTCTTC. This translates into CASSQVAAVSYNEQFF.

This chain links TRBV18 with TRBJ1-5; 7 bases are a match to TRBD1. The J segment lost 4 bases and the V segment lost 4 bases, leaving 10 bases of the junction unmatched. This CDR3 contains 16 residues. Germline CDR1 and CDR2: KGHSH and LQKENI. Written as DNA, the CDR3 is TGTGCCAGCTCACAATCCCCGGGACAGCGAAATCAGCCCCAGCATTTT. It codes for CASSQSPGQRNQPQHF.

The DNA of the CDR3 is TGTGCCAGCAGCCTCTCGAACACTGAAGCTTTCTTT. Protein: CASSLSNTEAFF. The V call is TRBV7-9, the J call TRBJ1-1; D remains ambiguous. The germline V and J ends were trimmed by 5 bases and 1 base, with 5 bases remaining between them. CDR3 length: 12 amino acids. Per the germline V gene, CDR1 is SEHNR and CDR2 is FQNEAQ (reference sequence).

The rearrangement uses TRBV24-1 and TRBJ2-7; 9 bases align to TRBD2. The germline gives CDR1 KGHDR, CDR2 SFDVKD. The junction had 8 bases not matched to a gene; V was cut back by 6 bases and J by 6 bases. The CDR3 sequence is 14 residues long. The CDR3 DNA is TGTGCCACCAGTCCCGGGACTAGCTGGGGCGAGCAGTACTTC. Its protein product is CATSPGTSWGEQYF.

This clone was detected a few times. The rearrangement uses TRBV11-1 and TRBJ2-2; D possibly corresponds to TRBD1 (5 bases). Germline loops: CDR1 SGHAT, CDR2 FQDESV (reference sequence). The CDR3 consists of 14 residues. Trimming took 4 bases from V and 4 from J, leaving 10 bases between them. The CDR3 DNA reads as TGTGCCAGCAGCTACCTGCAGGGCACCGGGGAGCTGTTTTTT. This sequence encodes CASSYLQGTGELFF. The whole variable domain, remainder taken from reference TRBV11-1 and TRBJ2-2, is EAEVAQSPRYKITEKSQAVAFWCDPISGHATLYWYRQILGQGPELLVQFQDESVVDDSQLPKDRFSAERLKGVDSTLKIQPAELGDSAMYLCASSYLQGTGELFFGEGSRLTVL.

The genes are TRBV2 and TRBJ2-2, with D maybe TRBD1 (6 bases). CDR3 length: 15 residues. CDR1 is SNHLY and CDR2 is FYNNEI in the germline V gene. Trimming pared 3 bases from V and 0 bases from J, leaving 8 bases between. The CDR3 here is CASSERTANTGELFF. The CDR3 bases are TGTGCCAGCAGTGAGAGGACAGCGAACACCGGGGAGCTGTTTTTT.

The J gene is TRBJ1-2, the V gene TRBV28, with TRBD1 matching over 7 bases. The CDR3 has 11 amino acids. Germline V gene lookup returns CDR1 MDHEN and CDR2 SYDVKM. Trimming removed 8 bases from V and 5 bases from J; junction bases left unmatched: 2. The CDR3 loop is CASGQVYGYTF. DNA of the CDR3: TGTGCCAGCGGACAGGTTTATGGCTACACCTTC.

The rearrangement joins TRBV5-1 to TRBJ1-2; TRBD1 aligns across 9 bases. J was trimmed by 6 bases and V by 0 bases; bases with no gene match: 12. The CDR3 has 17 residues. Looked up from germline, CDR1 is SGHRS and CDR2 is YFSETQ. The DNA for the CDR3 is TGCGCCAGCAGCTTGGGTCATGGGAGGACAGGGGTCGATGGCTACACCTTC. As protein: CASSLGHGRTGVDGYTF.

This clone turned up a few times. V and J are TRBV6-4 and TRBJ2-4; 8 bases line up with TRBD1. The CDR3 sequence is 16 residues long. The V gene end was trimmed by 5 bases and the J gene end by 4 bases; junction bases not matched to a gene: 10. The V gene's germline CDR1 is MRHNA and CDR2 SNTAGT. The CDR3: CASSPDPTGAKNIQYF. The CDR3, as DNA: TGTGCCAGCAGTCCGGACCCGACAGGGGCTAAAAACATTCAGTACTTC.

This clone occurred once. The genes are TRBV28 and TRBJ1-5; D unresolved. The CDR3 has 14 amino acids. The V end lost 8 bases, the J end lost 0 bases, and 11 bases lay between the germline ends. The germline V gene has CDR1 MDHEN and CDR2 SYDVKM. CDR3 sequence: CASRGAVSNQPQHF. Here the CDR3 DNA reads TGTGCCAGCCGGGGAGCAGTTAGCAATCAGCCCCAGCATTTT. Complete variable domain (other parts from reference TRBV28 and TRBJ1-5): DVKVTQSSRYLVKRTGEKVFLECVQDMDHENMFWYRQDPGLGLRLIYFSYDVKMKEKGDIPEGYSVSREKKERFSLILESASTNQTSMYLCASRGAVSNQPQHFGDGTRLSIL.

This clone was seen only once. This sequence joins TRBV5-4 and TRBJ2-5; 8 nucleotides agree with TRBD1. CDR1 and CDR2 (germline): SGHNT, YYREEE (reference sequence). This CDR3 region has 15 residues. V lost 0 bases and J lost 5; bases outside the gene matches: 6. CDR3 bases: TGTGCCAGCAGCTTGGCCAGGGGGCAAGCGGAGACCCAGTACTTC. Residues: CASSLARGQAETQYF.

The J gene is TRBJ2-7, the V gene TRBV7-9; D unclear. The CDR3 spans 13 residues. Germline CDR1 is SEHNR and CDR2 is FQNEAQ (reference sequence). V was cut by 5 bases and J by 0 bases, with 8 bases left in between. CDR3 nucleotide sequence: TGTGCCAGCAGCCACGACAACTCCTACGAGCAGTACTTC. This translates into CASSHDNSYEQYF.

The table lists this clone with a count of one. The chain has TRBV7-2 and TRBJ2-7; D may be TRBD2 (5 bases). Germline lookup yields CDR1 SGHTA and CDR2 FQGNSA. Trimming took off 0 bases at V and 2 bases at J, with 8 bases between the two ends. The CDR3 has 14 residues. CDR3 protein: CASSLARRTYEQYF. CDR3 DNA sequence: TGTGCCAGCAGCTTAGCGCGGAGGACCTACGAGCAGTACTTC.

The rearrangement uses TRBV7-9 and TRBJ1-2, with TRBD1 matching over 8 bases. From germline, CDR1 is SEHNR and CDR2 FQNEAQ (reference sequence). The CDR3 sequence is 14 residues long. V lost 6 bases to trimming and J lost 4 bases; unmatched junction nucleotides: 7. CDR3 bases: TGTGCCAGCAGGGGCGGGACAGGTCTCTATGGCTACACCTTC. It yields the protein CASRGGTGLYGYTF.

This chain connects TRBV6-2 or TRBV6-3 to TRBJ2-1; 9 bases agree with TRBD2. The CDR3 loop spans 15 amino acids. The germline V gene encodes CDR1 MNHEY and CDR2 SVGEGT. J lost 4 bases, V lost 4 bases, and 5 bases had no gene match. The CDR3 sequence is CASSWVAGVYNEQFF. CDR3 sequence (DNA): TGTGCCAGCAGTTGGGTAGCGGGAGTTTACAATGAGCAGTTCTTC.

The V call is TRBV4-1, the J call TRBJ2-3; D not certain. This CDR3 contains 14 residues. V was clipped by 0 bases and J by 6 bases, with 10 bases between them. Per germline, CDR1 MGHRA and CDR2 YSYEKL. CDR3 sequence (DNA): TGCGCCAGCAGCCAAGAGGATCGAGGTGATACGCAGTATTTT. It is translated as CASSQEDRGDTQYF.

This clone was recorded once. The CDR3 is CASSPRDNNQPQHF. Here the CDR3 DNA reads TGTGCCAGCAGCCCCCGGGACAACAATCAGCCCCAGCATTTT. The genes are TRBV7-8 and TRBJ1-5; a possible D gene is TRBD1 (6 bases). The V end was cut by 5 bases, the J end by 3 bases, with 11 bases between. This CDR3 contains 14 residues. In germline, CDR1 is SGHVS, CDR2 FQNEAQ.

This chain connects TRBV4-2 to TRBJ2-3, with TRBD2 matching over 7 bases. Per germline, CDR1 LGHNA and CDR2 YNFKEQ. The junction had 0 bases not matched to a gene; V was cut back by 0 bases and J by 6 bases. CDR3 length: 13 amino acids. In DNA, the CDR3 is TGTGCCAGCAGCCAAGAGGGGGGGGATACGCAGTATTTT. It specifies CASSQEGGDTQYF.

The CDR3 loop reads CATSGDRSYTGELFF. The DNA for the CDR3 is TGTGCCACCAGTGGGGACAGGAGCTACACCGGGGAGCTGTTTTTT. The J gene is TRBJ2-2, the V gene TRBV24-1, with TRBD1 matching over 8 bases. V dropped 5 bases and J dropped 3; count of bases not matched to a gene: 4. Germline V gives CDR1 KGHDR, CDR2 SFDVKD. The CDR3 length is 15 residues.

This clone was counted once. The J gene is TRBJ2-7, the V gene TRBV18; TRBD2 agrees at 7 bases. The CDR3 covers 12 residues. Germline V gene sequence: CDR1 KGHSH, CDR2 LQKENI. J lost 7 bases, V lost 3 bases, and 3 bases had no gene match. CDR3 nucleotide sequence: TGTGCCAGCTCACCGGGGCGGGAGGAGCAGTACTTC. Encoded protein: CASSPGREEQYF.

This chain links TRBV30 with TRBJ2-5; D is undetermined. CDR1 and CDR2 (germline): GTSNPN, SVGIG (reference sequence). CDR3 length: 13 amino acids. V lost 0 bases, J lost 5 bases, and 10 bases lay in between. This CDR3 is CAWSVLRRETQYF. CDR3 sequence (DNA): TGTGCCTGGAGTGTACTGAGGCGGGAGACCCAGTACTTC.